Following are 7 T cell receptor beta chains from one sample sequenced in a study of T cells in narcolepsy. Assay used: immunoSEQ multiplex PCR; TCRdb lists only in-frame clones, some missing. The sample includes 20,000 to 25,000 clones, approximately 85% of them seen just once. The sample was memory (CD45RA-) CD4+ T cells from blood. All receptors come from a human donor in good health.

V gene TRBV5-4 combines with J gene TRBJ2-2; D gene uncertain. Trimming took 4 bases from V and 9 from J, leaving 16 bases between them. The CDR3 sequence is 14 residues long. Germline V lookup: CDR1 SGHNT, CDR2 YYREEE (reference sequence). The CDR3 loop reads CASSRRPGEWELFF. The CDR3 DNA reads as TGTGCCAGCAGCAGACGACCCGGAGAGTGGGAGCTGTTTTTT.

The chain combines TRBV18 with TRBJ2-1; 7 bases are a match to TRBD1. V trimming: 4 bases; J trimming: 10 bases; junction bases outside the gene matches: 1. This CDR3 is 11 amino acids long. Germline V CDR1 and CDR2: KGHSH, LQKENI. CDR3 bases: TGTGCCAGCTCACAGGACAGGGAGCAGTTCTTC. Translated: CASSQDREQFF.

This chain connects TRBV29-1 to TRBJ2-6; possibly TRBD2 for D (5 bases). The V and J ends lost 2 bases and 4 bases respectively, with 12 bases between them. CDR3 size: 15 residues. CDR1 is SQVTM and CDR2 is ANQGSEA in the germline V gene. DNA of the CDR3: TGCAGCGTTGAACTGGCGGGTGCGGGGGCCAACGTCCTGACTTTC. Its translation is CSVELAGAGANVLTF.

The chain joins TRBV7-2 to TRBJ1-4; D is ambiguous. Deletions cut 5 bases from V and 8 bases from J, with 12 bases between. Germline CDR1 reads SGHTA; CDR2 reads FQGNSA. CDR3 length: 13 residues. The chain's CDR3 is CASSPTSREKLFF. CDR3 sequence (DNA): TGTGCCAGCAGCCCTACTTCCCGCGAAAAACTGTTTTTT.

J is TRBJ1-2 and V is TRBV14; tentatively, D is TRBD1 (5 bases). Trimming removed 0 bases from V and 3 bases from J, with 8 bases in between. The CDR3 covers 14 residues. Per germline, CDR1 SGHDN and CDR2 FVKESK. The CDR3: CASSQDGADYGYTF. As DNA, the CDR3 is TGTGCCAGCAGCCAAGATGGGGCGGACTATGGCTACACCTTC.

This chain joins TRBV4-2 and TRBJ2-1, with 10 nucleotides matching TRBD2. Germline V gene lookup returns CDR1 LGHNA and CDR2 YNFKEQ. J gave up 2 bases and V 4 bases, and 8 bases lay outside the gene matches. The CDR3 consists of 17 residues. This chain's CDR3 is CASSLTSGASTYNEQFF. Here the CDR3 DNA reads TGTGCCAGCAGCCTAACTAGCGGGGCCTCGACCTACAATGAGCAGTTCTTC.

The genes are TRBV4-1 and TRBJ2-1, with no clear D. This CDR3 region has 14 residues. The V end lost 4 bases, the J end lost 7 bases, and 14 bases lay between the germline ends. Germline assignment: CDR1 MGHRA and CDR2 YSYEKL. This CDR3 reads CASSRLEGRNEQFF. The CDR3 bases are TGCGCCAGCAGCCGCCTAGAAGGTCGGAATGAGCAGTTCTTC.